This T cell receptor beta chain was captured by sequencing in a study of cytomegalovirus exposure and HLA in healthy donors. Across the study: The 120 validation repertoires, a later analysis reported, used the same platform as the 650 to 800 repertoires from the first cohort. Overall study findings and caveats: Overall, around 160 TCR beta chains were annotated as cytomegalovirus-associated. Subsequent analysis revealed that first-cohort TCR clusters tended to co-occur in the 120 or so validation repertoires.

This table comes from immunoSEQ multiplex PCR, and its TCRdb copy is limited to in-frame clones, with some not included. This table holds 150,000 to 200,000 clones, about 81% found once. The CDR3 loop spans 14 amino acids. Trimming took off 2 bases at V and 8 bases at J, with 12 bases between the two ends. Germline-derived CDR1 and CDR2 are SEHNR and FQNEAQ (reference sequence). On this clone itself: Its antigen is currently unknown.

V is TRBV7-9 and J is TRBJ1-4; D gene ambiguous. The clonotype was recovered from a woman aged 25 to 45 in good health and CMV-seronegative. Input material: PBMCs. CDR3 loop: CASSLTSVVEKLFF. The DNA of the CDR3 is TGTGCCAGCAGCTTAACATCCGTGGTGGAAAAACTGTTTTTT. Looking up the rest from reference TRBV7-9 and TRBJ1-4 gives the full variable domain: DTGVSQNPRHKITKRGQNVTFRCDPISEHNRLYWYRQTLGQGPEFLTYFQNEAQLEKSRLLSDRFSAERPKGSFSTLEIQRTEQGDSAMYLCASSLTSVVEKLFFGSGTQLSVL.